This TCR beta chain was profiled in a study of blood T cell repertoires in COVID-19. Trimming cost V 0 bases and J 9 bases; bases outside gene matches: 9. CDR3 length: 16 residues. Germline V gene sequence: CDR1 SGHNT, CDR2 YYREEE (reference sequence). The repertoire was sequenced with immunoSEQ multiplex PCR; TCRdb's copy has only in-frame clones and lacks some. This table has fewer than 700,000 clones, less than 90% appearing once. This receptor was taken from a woman aged 50 to 60 with COVID-19, enrolled during active disease. The rearrangement links TRBV5-4 to TRBJ2-1; 10 bases are shared with TRBD2. The material sequenced was peripheral blood. DNA for the CDR3: TGTGCCAGCAGCTTGGGAAGTAGCGGGGGGTCCGGTGAGCAGTTCTTC. Residues: CASSLGSSGGSGEQFF. The full variable domain, completed using reference TRBV5-4 and TRBJ2-1, is ETGVTQSPTHLIKTRGQQVTLRCSSQSGHNTVSWYQQALGQGPQFIFQYYREEENGRGNFPPRFSGLQFPNYSSELNVNALELDDSALYLCASSLGSSGGSGEQFFGPGTRLTVL.